Described below is a single T cell receptor beta chain sequence and its context. The data were taken from a study of T cell changes during pregnancy in multiple sclerosis. The protocol was immunoSEQ multiplex PCR, while the TCRdb copy is restricted to in-frame clones and leaves out a portion. This sample has 30,000 to 45,000 clones; about 91% occur once, and the top ten carry 0.4% to 0.6%. Trimming removed 8 bases from V and 0 bases from J, with 7 bases in between. CDR3 length: 12 residues. Germline CDR1 MNHNS, CDR2 SASEGT. The sample in question was CD4+ T cells from peripheral blood mononuclear cells, obtained after pregnancy. The sequence was obtained from a female donor with multiple sclerosis, enrolled in a pregnancy study. This sequence joins TRBV6-1 and TRBJ1-1; D gene ambiguous. The CDR3 loop is CASPAMNTEAFF. The CDR3 nucleotides are TGTGCCAGCCCCGCTATGAACACTGAAGCTTTCTTT.